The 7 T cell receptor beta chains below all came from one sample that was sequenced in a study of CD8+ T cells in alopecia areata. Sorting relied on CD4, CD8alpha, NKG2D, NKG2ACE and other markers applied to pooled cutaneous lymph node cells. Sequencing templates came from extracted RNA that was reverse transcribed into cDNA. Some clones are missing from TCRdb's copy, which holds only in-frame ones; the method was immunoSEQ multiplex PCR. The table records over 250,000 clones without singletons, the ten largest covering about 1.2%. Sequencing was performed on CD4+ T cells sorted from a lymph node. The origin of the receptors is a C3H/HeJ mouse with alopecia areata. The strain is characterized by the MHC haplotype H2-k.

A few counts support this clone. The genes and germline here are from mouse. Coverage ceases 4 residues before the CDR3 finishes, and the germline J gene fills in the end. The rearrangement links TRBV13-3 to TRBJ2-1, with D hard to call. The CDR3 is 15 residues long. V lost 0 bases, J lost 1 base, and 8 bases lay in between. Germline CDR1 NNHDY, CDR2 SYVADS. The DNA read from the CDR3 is TGTGCCAGCAGTGATGCATCACAGAACTATGCT. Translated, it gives CASSDASQNYA. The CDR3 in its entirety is CASSDASQNYAEQFF.

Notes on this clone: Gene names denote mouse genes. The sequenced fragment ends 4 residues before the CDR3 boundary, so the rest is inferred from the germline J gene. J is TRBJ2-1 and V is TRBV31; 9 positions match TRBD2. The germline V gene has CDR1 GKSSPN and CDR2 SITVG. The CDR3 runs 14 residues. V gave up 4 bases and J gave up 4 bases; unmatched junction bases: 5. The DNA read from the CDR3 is TGTGCCTGGATTTTGACTGGGGGTTATGCT. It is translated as CAWILTGGYA. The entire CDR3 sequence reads CAWILTGGYAEQFF.

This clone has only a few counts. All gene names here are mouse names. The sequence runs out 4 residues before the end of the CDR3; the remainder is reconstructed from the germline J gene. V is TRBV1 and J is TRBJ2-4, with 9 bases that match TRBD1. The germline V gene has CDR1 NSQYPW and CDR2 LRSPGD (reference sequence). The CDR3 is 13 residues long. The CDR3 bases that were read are TGCACCTGCAGTGCTGGACAGGGGAAC. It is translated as CTCSAGQGN. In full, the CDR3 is CTCSAGQGNTLYF.

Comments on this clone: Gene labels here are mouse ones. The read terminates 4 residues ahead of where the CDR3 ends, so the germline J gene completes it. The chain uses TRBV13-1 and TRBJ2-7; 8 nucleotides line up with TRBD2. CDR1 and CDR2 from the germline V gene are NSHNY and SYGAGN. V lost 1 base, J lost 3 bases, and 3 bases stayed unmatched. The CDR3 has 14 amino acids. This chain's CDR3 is CASSDRLGIYEQYF. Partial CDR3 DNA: TGTGCCAGCAGTGATAGACTGGGGATCTAT.

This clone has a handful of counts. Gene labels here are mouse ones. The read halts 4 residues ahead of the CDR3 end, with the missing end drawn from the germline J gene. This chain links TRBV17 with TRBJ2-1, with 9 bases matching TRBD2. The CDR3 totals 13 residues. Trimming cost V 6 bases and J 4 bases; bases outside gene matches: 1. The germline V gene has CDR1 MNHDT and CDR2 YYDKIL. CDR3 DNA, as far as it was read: TGTGCTAGCAGCCTGGGGGGGTATGCT. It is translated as CASSLGGYA. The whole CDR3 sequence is CASSLGGYAEQFF.

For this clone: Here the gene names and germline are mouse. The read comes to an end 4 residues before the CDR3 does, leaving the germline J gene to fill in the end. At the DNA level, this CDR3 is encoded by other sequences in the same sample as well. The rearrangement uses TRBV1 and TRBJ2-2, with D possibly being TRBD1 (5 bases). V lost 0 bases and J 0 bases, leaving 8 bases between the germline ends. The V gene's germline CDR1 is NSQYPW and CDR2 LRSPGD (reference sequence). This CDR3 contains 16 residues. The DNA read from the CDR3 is TGCACCTGCAGTGCAGATGGACAAGCAAACACCGGG. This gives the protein CTCSADGQANTG. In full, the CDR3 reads CTCSADGQANTGQLYF. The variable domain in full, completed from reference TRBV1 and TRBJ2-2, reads VTLLEQNPRWRLVPRGQAVNLRCILKNSQYPWMSWYQQDLQKQLQWLFTLRSPGDKEVKSLPGADYLATRVTDTELRLQVANMSQGRTLYCTCSADGQANTGQLYFGEGSKLTVL.

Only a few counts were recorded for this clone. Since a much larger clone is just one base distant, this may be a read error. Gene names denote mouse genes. CDR3 sequence: CASSGHQDTQYF. The DNA read from the CDR3 is TGTGCCAGCAGTGGACATCAAGAC. The V gene is TRBV13-3, the J gene TRBJ2-5; no reliable D call. The read terminates 4 residues before the CDR3 end, so the remaining end is supplied by the germline J gene. V was shortened by 3 bases and J by 3 bases, with 5 bases between the two germline ends. This CDR3 comprises 12 residues. Germline V gene data show CDR1 as NNHDY and CDR2 as SYVADS.